The clone carrying this TCR beta chain has more than one count but fewer than ten. The antigen remains unidentified. Germline trimming cut 6 bases from V and 8 bases from J; bases unmatched to any gene: 9. The germline CDR1 and CDR2 sequences are SGHTA and FQGNSA. The CDR3 has 14 amino acids. The authors drew about 10 milliliters of peripheral blood from each donor. For the second PCR, which ran for about 6 to 12 cycles, a sample-barcoded 5' primer and a J-beta primer mix were used. A template-switch adaptor that had 12 random nucleotides put a tag on each cDNA molecule. TCRdb used MiXCR to reprocess the 5' RACE reads, holding one entry per CDR3 protein. The sample shows about 800,000 distinct CDR3 sequences, around half of them seen only once. This entry is derived from a study of blood T cells in healthy people across ages. At the level of the study: Capture by template switching was about one barcoded beta molecule per two T cells. Study observations and caveats: Diversity figures derived from one million T cells were judged to underestimate the true value.

Sequencing was performed on blood. This TCR came from an older man in good health. J is TRBJ2-1 and V is TRBV7-2; the match to TRBD2 covers 8 bases. The CDR3 DNA follows: TGTGCCAGCAGTACTGCGGGAGGTAACCATGAGCAGTTCTTC. Its protein is CASSTAGGNHEQFF. The whole variable domain, remainder taken from reference TRBV7-2 and TRBJ2-1, is GAGVSQSPSNKVTEKGKDVELRCDPISGHTALYWYRQSLGQGLEFLIYFQGNSAPDKSGLPSDRFSAERTGGSVSTLTIQRTQQEDSAVYLCASSTAGGNHEQFFGPGTRLTVL.